The 12 T cell receptor beta chains below come from one sample, sequenced in a study of technical replicates of blood from four donors. Assay: immunoSEQ multiplex PCR; the TCRdb copy retains only in-frame clones and omits some. The sample shows some 62,000 clones, more than 75% of them seen only once. The sample consisted of PBMCs. These TCRs come from a human donor in good health. Some clones in this sample may be carry-over from other donors' samples.

The chain is built from TRBV10-3 and TRBJ1-6; D is possibly TRBD1 (5 bases). This CDR3 is built from 16 residues. The germline CDR1 and CDR2 sequences are ENHRY and SYGVKD. Trimming shortened V by 2 bases and J by 5 bases, and 13 bases separated the two germline ends. CDR3 region: CAISEVRGGDNSPLHF. CDR3 sequence (DNA): TGTGCCATCAGTGAGGTGCGAGGAGGGGATAATTCACCCCTCCACTTT.

This clone was observed a few times. The chain joins TRBV18 to TRBJ1-1, with 7 bases identical to TRBD1. From germline, CDR1 is KGHSH and CDR2 LQKENI. V was clipped by 6 bases and J by 4 bases; unmatched bases: 5. The CDR3 loop spans 13 amino acids. The CDR3 spells CASSPRQGTEAFF. The CDR3 nucleotides are TGTGCCAGCTCGCCGCGACAGGGCACTGAAGCTTTCTTT.

The chain carries TRBV6-5 and TRBJ2-7; tentatively, D is TRBD1 (7 bases). Germline V gene data show CDR1 as MNHEY and CDR2 as SVGAGI. V was pared by 2 bases and J by 2 bases, with 16 bases between. CDR3 length: 16 amino acids. The CDR3 loop is CASSYTRDSATYEQYF. The CDR3 DNA sequence: TGTGCCAGCAGTTACACGCGGGACAGTGCGACCTACGAGCAGTACTTC.

The V call is TRBV21-1, the J call TRBJ1-1; whether TRBD1, the table's D call, matches the DNA was not checked. TRBV21-1 is a documented pseudogene. The CDR3 spans 16 residues. CDR3 protein: CASSKGEGQPNTEAFF. In nucleotides, the CDR3 is TGTGCCAGCAGCAAAGGAGAGGGACAGCCCAACACTGAAGCTTTCTTT.

The chain joins TRBV5-4 to TRBJ1-2; 11 bases are a match to TRBD1. The CDR3 covers 15 residues. Germline V gene sequence: CDR1 SGHNT, CDR2 YYREEE (reference sequence). After removal of 5 bases from V and 4 bases from J, the junction contained 7 bases not matched to a gene. CDR3 in DNA: TGTGCCAGCAGTACCGGGACAGGGGGGATCTATGGCTACACCTTC. This codes for CASSTGTGGIYGYTF.

The chain recombines TRBV5-1 with TRBJ2-2, with D uncertain. Trimming cost V 1 base and J 6 bases, with 7 bases left between them. The CDR3 spans 13 residues. The germline CDR1 and CDR2 sequences are SGHRS and YFSETQ. The CDR3 DNA is TGCGCCAGCAGCTTGATAGTATCCGGGGAGCTGTTTTTT. This translates into CASSLIVSGELFF.

The CDR3 DNA is TGTGCCAGCAGCGAAACTAGCGTCCAAGAGACCCAGTACTTC. Translated: CASSETSVQETQYF. The genes are TRBV5-6 and TRBJ2-5; TRBD2 matches 7 bases. The germline V gene has CDR1 SGHDT and CDR2 YYEEEE. J lost 1 base, V lost 4 bases, and 4 bases had no gene match. The CDR3 runs to 14 residues.

Only a few counts were recorded for this clone. This chain joins TRBV27 and TRBJ2-4; TRBD1 agrees at 11 bases. The germline V gene has CDR1 MNHEY and CDR2 SMNVEV (reference sequence). This CDR3 is built from 18 residues. The trim removed 5 bases at V and 0 bases at J, leaving 9 bases unmatched. The chain's CDR3 is CASSPGTGGKLAKNIQYF. CDR3 nucleotide sequence: TGTGCCAGCAGTCCAGGGACAGGGGGTAAACTAGCCAAAAACATTCAGTACTTC.

V is TRBV4-3 and J is TRBJ2-7; 11 bases match TRBD2. Germline V gene lookup returns CDR1 LGHNA and CDR2 YSLEER. CDR3 length: 17 residues. The trim removed 2 bases at V and 0 bases at J, leaving 6 bases unmatched. For the CDR3, the DNA is TGCGCCAGCAGCCAATGGGGACTAGCGGATTCCTCCTACGAGCAGTACTTC. This encodes CASSQWGLADSSYEQYF.

The genes are TRBV20-1 and TRBJ1-2; D unclear. Germline CDR1 is DFQATT and CDR2 is SNEGSKA (reference sequence). This CDR3 region has 11 residues. Trimming shortened V by 3 bases and J by 2 bases, and 4 bases separated the two germline ends. The CDR3 sequence is CSARANYGYTF. CDR3 coding DNA: TGCAGTGCTAGGGCAAACTATGGCTACACCTTC.

This chain links TRBV6-1 with TRBJ2-3, with D perhaps TRBD2 (5 bases). CDR1 is MNHNS, CDR2 SASEGT, per germline. The CDR3 covers 12 residues. The V gene lost 5 bases and the J gene lost 4 bases, with 7 bases spanning the gap. CDR3 loop: CASSMEADTQYF. The CDR3 coding sequence is TGTGCCAGCAGTATGGAGGCAGATACGCAGTATTTT.

The genes are TRBV19 and TRBJ2-3; 8 positions agree with TRBD1. The CDR3 is 15 residues long. The V segment lost 9 bases and the J segment 3 bases; nucleotides outside the gene matches: 11. Germline CDR1 reads LNHDA; CDR2 reads SQIVND (reference sequence). CDR3 nucleotides: TGTGCCAGCACAATCCAGGGGGCCTCAACAGATACGCAGTATTTT. The encoded protein is CASTIQGASTDTQYF.